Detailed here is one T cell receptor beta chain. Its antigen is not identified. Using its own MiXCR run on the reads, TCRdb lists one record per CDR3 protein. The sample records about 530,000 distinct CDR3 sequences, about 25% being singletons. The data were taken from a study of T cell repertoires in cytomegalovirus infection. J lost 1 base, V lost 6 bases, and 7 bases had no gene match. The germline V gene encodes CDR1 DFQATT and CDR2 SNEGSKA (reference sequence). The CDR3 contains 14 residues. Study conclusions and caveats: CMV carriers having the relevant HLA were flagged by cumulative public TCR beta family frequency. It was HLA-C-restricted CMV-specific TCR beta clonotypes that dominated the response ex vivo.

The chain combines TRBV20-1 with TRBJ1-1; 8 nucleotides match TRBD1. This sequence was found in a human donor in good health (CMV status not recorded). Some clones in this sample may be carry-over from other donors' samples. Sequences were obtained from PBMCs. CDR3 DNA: TGCAGTGCCAGGACAGGGTCGGCGAACACTGAAGCTTTCTTT. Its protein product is CSARTGSANTEAFF.